The 30 T cell receptor beta chains listed next were all sequenced from one sample in a study of cytomegalovirus exposure and HLA in healthy donors. The study ran its PCR with 60 Vbeta and 13 Jbeta primers. Method: immunoSEQ multiplex PCR; TCRdb's copy keeps in-frame clones and lacks some. In the table there are more than 150,000 clones, about 80% of which are singletons. Source material: PBMCs. These receptors were obtained from a boy younger than 18 in good health and CMV-seronegative.

This clone was counted between two and nine times. This CDR3 is CASSPPSGGSNTEAFF. The DNA for the CDR3 is TGTGCCAGCTCACCACCGTCGGGGGGGTCGAACACTGAAGCTTTCTTT. This chain uses TRBV18 with TRBJ1-1, with D perhaps TRBD1 (5 bases). The CDR3 contains 16 residues. The V gene's germline CDR1 is KGHSH and CDR2 LQKENI. V was trimmed by 0 bases and J by 1 base, leaving 12 bases between them.

This clone has more than one count but fewer than ten. The rearrangement links TRBV25-1 to TRBJ2-2; D is unclear. V dropped 7 bases and J dropped 5 bases, with 5 bases sitting between them. The germline V gene has CDR1 MGHDK and CDR2 SYGVNS. The CDR3 loop spans 11 amino acids. This CDR3 reads CASTGTGELFF. CDR3 in DNA: TGTGCCAGCACAGGAACCGGGGAGCTGTTTTTT.

V and J are TRBV19 and TRBJ1-5; D is undetermined. Germline V gene data show CDR1 as LNHDA and CDR2 as SQIVND (reference sequence). The length of the CDR3 is 14 residues. The germline V and J ends were trimmed by 0 bases and 6 bases, with 9 bases remaining between them. CDR3 sequence (DNA): TGTGCCAGTAGTATAGATCTCTCCCGTCAGCCCCAGCATTTT. Its translation: CASSIDLSRQPQHF. The variable domain in full, with the rest retrieved from reference TRBV19 and TRBJ1-5, is DGGITQSPKYLFRKEGQNVTLSCEQNLNHDAMYWYRQDPGQGLRLIYYSQIVNDFQKGDIAEGYSVSREKKESFPLTVTSAQKNPTAFYLCASSIDLSRQPQHFGDGTRLSIL.

The V and J genes are TRBV2 and TRBJ1-4; tentative D call: TRBD1 (6 bases). The germline CDR1 and CDR2 sequences are SNHLY and FYNNEI. V lost 2 bases and J 2 bases, leaving 9 bases between the germline ends. The length of the CDR3 is 15 residues. DNA of the CDR3: TGTGCCAGCAGTGAAATCCAGGGGACTAATGAAAAACTGTTTTTT. Translated: CASSEIQGTNEKLFF.

This clone was detected only once. This chain connects TRBV25-1 to TRBJ1-5; TRBD1 is a possible D gene (6 bases). With 6 bases removed from V and 6 bases from J, the gap between germline ends came to 9 bases. The CDR3 has 12 residues. CDR1 and CDR2 (germline): MGHDK, SYGVNS. CDR3 coding DNA: TGTGCCAGCAGCGGCAGGGGTCAGCCCCAGCATTTT. Protein: CASSGRGQPQHF.

The CDR3 DNA reads as TGTGCCATCAGGGGACAGGGGGGAGTTAGCGGGACTATCGAGCAGTACTTC. Translated, it gives CAIRGQGGVSGTIEQYF. This chain uses TRBV10-3 with TRBJ2-7, with 11 bases identical to TRBD1. Looked up from germline, CDR1 is ENHRY and CDR2 is SYGVKD. There are 17 residues in the CDR3. Germline trimming cut 6 bases from V and 6 bases from J; bases unmatched to any gene: 16.

The chain links TRBV5-1 to TRBJ1-1, with D perhaps matching TRBD1 (5 bases). The CDR3 contains 15 residues. Germline CDR1 SGHRS, CDR2 YFSETQ. V was clipped by 0 bases and J by 4 bases, with 13 bases between them. CDR3 nucleotides: TGCGCCAGCAGCTTGGTACTAAGTCAGGGCACTGAAGCTTTCTTT. Translating it yields CASSLVLSQGTEAFF.

The chain couples TRBV7-9 to TRBJ1-2; TRBD1 might be the D (6 bases). Per the germline V gene, CDR1 is SEHNR and CDR2 is FQNEAQ (reference sequence). V gave up 1 base and J gave up 0 bases, with 12 bases separating them. CDR3 length equals 16 residues. The CDR3 sequence is CASSLVRGRPNYGYTF. Written as DNA, the CDR3 is TGTGCCAGCAGCTTAGTCAGGGGCCGTCCTAACTATGGCTACACCTTC.

This rearrangement joins TRBV29-1 to TRBJ2-7, with D maybe TRBD1 (5 bases). V was trimmed by 7 bases and J by 3 bases, leaving 13 bases between them. Germline V gives CDR1 SQVTM, CDR2 ANQGSEA. The CDR3 spans 12 residues. DNA for the CDR3: TGCAGCGCCTCGTCAGGGATCTACGAGCAGTACTTC. This encodes CSASSGIYEQYF.

This clone was counted a few times. The CDR3 DNA follows: TGTGCCAGCAGTTGGGACGGGACAGGGGCCGAGTCTGGGGCCAACGTCCTGACTTTC. It encodes CASSWDGTGAESGANVLTF. The chain recombines TRBV27 with TRBJ2-6; 10 nucleotides agree with TRBD1. CDR1 MNHEY and CDR2 SMNVEV come from the germline V gene (reference sequence). The CDR3 has 19 residues. V lost 4 bases to trimming and J lost 1 base; unmatched junction nucleotides: 10.

The V and J genes are TRBV19 and TRBJ2-3; 7 bases fit TRBD2. CDR1 and CDR2 (germline): LNHDA, SQIVND (reference sequence). The CDR3 consists of 11 residues. With V trimmed by 7 bases and J by 11 bases, 6 bases remained unmatched. This chain's CDR3 is CASTGGTEQYF. The CDR3 bases are TGTGCCAGTACCGGGGGGACTGAGCAGTATTTT. Drawing the rest from reference TRBV19 and TRBJ2-3, the complete variable domain is DGGITQSPKYLFRKEGQNVTLSCEQNLNHDAMYWYRQDPGQGLRLIYYSQIVNDFQKGDIAEGYSVSREKKESFPLTVTSAQKNPTAFYLCASTGGTEQYFGPGTRLTVL.

V and J are TRBV9 and TRBJ1-2; TRBD1 matches at 9 bases. There are 14 residues in the CDR3. The germline V gene encodes CDR1 SGDLS and CDR2 YYNGEE. With V trimmed by 0 bases and J by 7 bases, 4 bases remained unmatched. CDR3 region: CASSVGTGGRGYTF. As DNA, the CDR3 is TGTGCCAGCAGCGTAGGAACAGGGGGCCGTGGCTACACCTTC.

The gene calls are TRBV14 and TRBJ2-1; D is undetermined. Trimming pared 4 bases from V and 0 bases from J, leaving 10 bases between. The CDR3 runs 15 residues. Germline CDR1 SGHDN, CDR2 FVKESK. The CDR3 nucleotides read TGTGCCAGCAGCCCCAGGAAGAGCTCCTACAATGAGCAGTTCTTC. Protein: CASSPRKSSYNEQFF.

J is TRBJ1-4 and V is TRBV2; 9 positions agree with TRBD1. There are 18 residues in the CDR3. Losses at the gene ends were 6 bases for V and 10 bases for J; bases not matched to a gene: 21. In germline, CDR1 is SNHLY, CDR2 FYNNEI. The CDR3 DNA is TGTGCCAGCAGCGGTACCGGGACAGGGATCTTCATGGGGCGAAAACTGTTTTTT. It specifies CASSGTGTGIFMGRKLFF.

V usage is TRBV6-5 and J usage is TRBJ2-1, with no clear D. V was cut by 0 bases and J by 6 bases, with 12 bases left in between. The CDR3 runs to 15 residues. Germline V gene data show CDR1 as MNHEY and CDR2 as SVGAGI. DNA for the CDR3: TGTGCCAGCAGTTACTCGAGCCTGAGAGCCAATGAGCAGTTCTTC. Its protein product is CASSYSSLRANEQFF.

V gene TRBV7-6 combines with J gene TRBJ1-2; perhaps TRBD1 as D (5 bases). V was clipped by 5 bases and J by 3 bases, with 10 bases between them. The germline V gene encodes CDR1 SGHVS and CDR2 FNYEAQ. The CDR3 consists of 13 residues. The CDR3 region is CASSLGGDYGYTF. For the CDR3, the DNA is TGTGCCAGCAGCCTGGGGGGGGACTATGGCTACACCTTC.

The rearrangement uses TRBV7-6 and TRBJ1-1; tentatively, D is TRBD1 (6 bases). CDR3 length: 14 amino acids. Germline CDR1 reads SGHVS; CDR2 reads FNYEAQ. The germline V and J ends were trimmed by 3 bases and 3 bases, with 11 bases remaining between them. CDR3 sequence (DNA): TGTGCCAGCAGCTTGCTACAGGGTTACACTGAAGCTTTCTTT. The encoded protein is CASSLLQGYTEAFF. Variable domain in full (rest from reference TRBV7-6 and TRBJ1-1): GAGVSQSPRYKVTKRGQDVALRCDPISGHVSLYWYRQALGQGPEFLTYFNYEAQQDKSGLPNDRFSAERPEGSISTLTIQRTEQRDSAMYRCASSLLQGYTEAFFGQGTRLTVV.

This clone was detected once. The rearrangement uses TRBV5-1 and TRBJ2-5; TRBD1 matches 10 bases. J gave up 2 bases and V 0 bases, and 7 bases lay outside the gene matches. The CDR3 is 17 amino acids. Germline-derived CDR1 and CDR2 are SGHRS and YFSETQ. The CDR3 here is CASSLATTGGRQETQYF. For the CDR3, the DNA is TGCGCCAGCAGCTTGGCTACGACAGGGGGCAGACAAGAGACCCAGTACTTC.

J is TRBJ2-2 and V is TRBV29-1, with 9 bases matching TRBD1. Germline-derived CDR1 and CDR2 are SQVTM and ANQGSEA. This CDR3 has 15 amino acids. V shed 6 bases, J shed 5 bases, and the junction held 10 bases outside the gene matches. The DNA of the CDR3 is TGCAGCGTCCATCGGACAGGGGTAACGACCGGGGAGCTGTTTTTT. Residues: CSVHRTGVTTGELFF.

The table lists this clone with a few counts. In DNA, the CDR3 is TGTGCCATCGGGGACGGGGGGCCCCATGGCTACACCTTC. Residues: CAIGDGGPHGYTF. J is TRBJ1-2 and V is TRBV10-3, with D perhaps matching TRBD1 (6 bases). Per germline, CDR1 ENHRY and CDR2 SYGVKD. This CDR3 is 13 amino acids long. The germline V and J ends were trimmed by 8 bases and 6 bases, with 16 bases remaining between them.

The V call is TRBV19, the J call TRBJ1-5; D uncertain. The CDR3 has 16 amino acids. Germline loops: CDR1 LNHDA, CDR2 SQIVND (reference sequence). The V end was cut by 4 bases, the J end by 3 bases, with 16 bases between. The CDR3 DNA sequence: TGTGCCAGTAGTACTTTCGGAGGTCTCGCCAATCAGCCCCAGCATTTT. Amino acids: CASSTFGGLANQPQHF.

The chain carries TRBV6-4 and TRBJ2-2; possible D gene TRBD1, 6 bases. Germline values: CDR1 MRHNA, CDR2 SNTAGT. V lost 4 bases and J lost 5, with 11 bases in between. The CDR3 runs 14 residues. CDR3 loop: CASSVDQGTGELFF. In DNA form, the CDR3 reads TGTGCCAGCAGTGTGGACCAGGGGACCGGGGAGCTGTTTTTT.

This sequence joins TRBV6-6 and TRBJ1-1, with D uncertain. Per germline, CDR1 MNHNY and CDR2 SVGAGI (reference sequence). The CDR3 length is 13 residues. Trimming left V 2 bases short and J 1 base short, with 5 bases between. The CDR3 coding sequence is TGTGCCAGCAGTTACGAGGGGAACACTGAAGCTTTCTTT. Amino acids: CASSYEGNTEAFF.

The V and J genes are TRBV6-5 and TRBJ1-5; the match to TRBD1 covers 8 bases. V shed 5 bases and J 8 bases; nucleotides not matched to a gene: 8. CDR1 and CDR2 (germline): MNHEY, SVGAGI. This CDR3 spans 14 amino acids. Written as DNA, the CDR3 is TGTGCCAGCAGTGAGCGGACAGGGTTAAAGCCCCAGCATTTT. Protein sequence: CASSERTGLKPQHF.

V is TRBV27 and J is TRBJ1-5, with 8 bases lining up with TRBD1. V lost 3 bases to trimming and J lost 5 bases; unmatched junction nucleotides: 3. The CDR3 is 14 residues long. Per germline, CDR1 MNHEY and CDR2 SMNVEV (reference sequence). CDR3 in DNA: TGTGCCAGCAGTTTTAACAGGGGGGATCAGCCCCAGCATTTT. This encodes CASSFNRGDQPQHF.

V gene TRBV14 combines with J gene TRBJ1-2; D might be TRBD1 (6 bases). The CDR3 totals 16 residues. V was shortened by 4 bases and J by 0 bases, with 15 bases between the two germline ends. In germline, CDR1 is SGHDN, CDR2 FVKESK. In DNA form, the CDR3 reads TGTGCCAGCAGCCGCCAGGCAGGGGTCCCTAACTATGGCTACACCTTC. Its translation: CASSRQAGVPNYGYTF.

This clone appeared once. This chain connects TRBV29-1 to TRBJ2-5, with 7 bases fitting TRBD1. J was trimmed by 2 bases and V by 5 bases; bases with no gene match: 5. Germline V gene lookup returns CDR1 SQVTM and CDR2 ANQGSEA. The CDR3 covers 13 residues. The CDR3 protein is CSVFRTGQETQYF. CDR3 coding DNA: TGCAGCGTTTTTAGGACAGGACAAGAGACCCAGTACTTC.

This clone was seen only once. This chain connects TRBV4-1 to TRBJ2-2, with 7 bases fitting TRBD1. CDR1 and CDR2 (germline): MGHRA, YSYEKL. This CDR3 is 16 amino acids long. Unmatched junction bases numbered 4, after V lost 3 bases and J lost 0 bases. CDR3 nucleotide sequence: TGCGCCAGCAGCCACCTTGGACAGGCGAACACCGGGGAGCTGTTTTTT. Translated: CASSHLGQANTGELFF.

The chain carries TRBV30 and TRBJ2-5; D is undetermined. Matching the DNA end better, TRBJ2-7 makes the J call doubtful. Germline V gives CDR1 GTSNPN, CDR2 SVGIG (reference sequence). The CDR3 is made up of 11 amino acids. CDR3 DNA: TGTGCCTGGACTACCTCCTACGAGCAGTACTTC. Its translation is CAWTTSYEQYF.

There are a few counts of this clone. V gene TRBV5-1 combines with J gene TRBJ2-5; 12 bases align to TRBD2. Looked up from germline, CDR1 is SGHRS and CDR2 is YFSETQ. This CDR3 region has 15 residues. V dropped 2 bases and J dropped 6; count of bases not matched to a gene: 5. CDR3 in DNA: TGCGCCAGCAGCTTAGGGACTAGCGGGCGGAAGACCCAGTACTTC. It encodes CASSLGTSGRKTQYF.